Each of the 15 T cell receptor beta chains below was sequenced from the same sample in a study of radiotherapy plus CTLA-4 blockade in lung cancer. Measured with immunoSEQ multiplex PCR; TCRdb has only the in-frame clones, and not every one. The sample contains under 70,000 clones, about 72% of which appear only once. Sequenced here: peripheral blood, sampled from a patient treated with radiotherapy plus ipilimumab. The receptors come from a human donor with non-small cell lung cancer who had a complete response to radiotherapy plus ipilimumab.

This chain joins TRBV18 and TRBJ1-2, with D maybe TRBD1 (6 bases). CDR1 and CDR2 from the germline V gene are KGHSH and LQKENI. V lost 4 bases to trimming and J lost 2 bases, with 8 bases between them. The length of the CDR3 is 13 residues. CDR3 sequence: CASSQDSNYGYTF. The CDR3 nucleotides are TGTGCCAGCTCACAGGACAGCAACTATGGCTACACCTTC.

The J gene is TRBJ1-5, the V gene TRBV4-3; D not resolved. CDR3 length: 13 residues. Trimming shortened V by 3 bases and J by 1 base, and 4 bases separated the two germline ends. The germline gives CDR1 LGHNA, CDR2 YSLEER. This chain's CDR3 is CASSQRSNQPQHF. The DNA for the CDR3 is TGCGCCAGCAGCCAGAGGAGCAATCAGCCCCAGCATTTT.

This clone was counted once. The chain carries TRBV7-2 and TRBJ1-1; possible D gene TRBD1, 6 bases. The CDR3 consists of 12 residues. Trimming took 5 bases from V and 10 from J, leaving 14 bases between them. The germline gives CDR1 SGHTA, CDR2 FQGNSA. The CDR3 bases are TGTGCCAGCAGCCGGGGGGGCAGGGCAGCTTTCTTT. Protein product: CASSRGGRAAFF.

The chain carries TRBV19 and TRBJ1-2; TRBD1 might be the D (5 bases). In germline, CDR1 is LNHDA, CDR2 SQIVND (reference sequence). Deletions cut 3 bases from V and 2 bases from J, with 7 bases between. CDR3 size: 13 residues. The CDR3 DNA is TGTGCCAGTAGTATCGACAGAAACTATGGCTACACCTTC. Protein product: CASSIDRNYGYTF.

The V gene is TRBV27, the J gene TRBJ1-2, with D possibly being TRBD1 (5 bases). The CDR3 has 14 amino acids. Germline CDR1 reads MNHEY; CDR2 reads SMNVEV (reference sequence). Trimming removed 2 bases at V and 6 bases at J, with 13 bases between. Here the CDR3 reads CASSLVGTPHGYTF. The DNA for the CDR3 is TGTGCCAGCAGTTTAGTCGGGACTCCCCATGGCTACACCTTC.

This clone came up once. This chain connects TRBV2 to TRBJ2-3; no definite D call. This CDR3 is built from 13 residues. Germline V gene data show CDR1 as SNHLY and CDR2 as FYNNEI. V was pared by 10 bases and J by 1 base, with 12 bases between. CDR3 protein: CAKEERRTDTQYF. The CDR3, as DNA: TGTGCCAAAGAGGAGCGCCGCACAGATACGCAGTATTTT.

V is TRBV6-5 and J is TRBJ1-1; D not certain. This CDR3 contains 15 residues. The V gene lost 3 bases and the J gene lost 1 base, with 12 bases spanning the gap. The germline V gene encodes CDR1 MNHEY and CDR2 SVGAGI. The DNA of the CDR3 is TGTGCCAGCAGTTATTTCCGGGTTGGGAACACTGAAGCTTTCTTT. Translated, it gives CASSYFRVGNTEAFF.

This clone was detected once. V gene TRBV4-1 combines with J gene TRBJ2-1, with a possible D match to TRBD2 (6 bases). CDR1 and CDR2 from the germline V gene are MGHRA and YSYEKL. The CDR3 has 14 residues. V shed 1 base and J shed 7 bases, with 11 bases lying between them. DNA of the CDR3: TGCGCCAGCAGCCAAGGGACTATAAGAAATGAGCAGTTCTTC. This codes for CASSQGTIRNEQFF.

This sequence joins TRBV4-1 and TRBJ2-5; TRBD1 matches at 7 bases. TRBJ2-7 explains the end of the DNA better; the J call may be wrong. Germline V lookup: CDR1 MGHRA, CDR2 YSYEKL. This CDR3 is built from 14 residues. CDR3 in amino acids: CASSQQRDRYEQYF. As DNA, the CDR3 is TGCGCCAGCAGCCAACAACGGGACAGATACGAGCAGTACTTC.

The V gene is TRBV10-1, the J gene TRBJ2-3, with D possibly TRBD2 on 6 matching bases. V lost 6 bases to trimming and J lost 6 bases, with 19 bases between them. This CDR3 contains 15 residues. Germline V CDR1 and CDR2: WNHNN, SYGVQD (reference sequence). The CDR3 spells CASSMGGVSPDTQYF. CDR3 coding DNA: TGCGCCAGCAGCATGGGGGGAGTGTCTCCTGATACGCAGTATTTT.

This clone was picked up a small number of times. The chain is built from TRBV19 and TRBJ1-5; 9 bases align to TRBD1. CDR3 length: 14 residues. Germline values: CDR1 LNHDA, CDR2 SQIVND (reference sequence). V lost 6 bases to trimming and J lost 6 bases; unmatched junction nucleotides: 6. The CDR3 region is CASSGQGSVQPQHF. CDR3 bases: TGTGCCAGTAGCGGACAGGGGAGTGTTCAGCCCCAGCATTTT. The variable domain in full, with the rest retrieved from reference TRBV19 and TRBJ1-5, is DGGITQSPKYLFRKEGQNVTLSCEQNLNHDAMYWYRQDPGQGLRLIYYSQIVNDFQKGDIAEGYSVSREKKESFPLTVTSAQKNPTAFYLCASSGQGSVQPQHFGDGTRLSIL.

In DNA, the CDR3 is TGCAGCGTAAACGGCGGGAGGGGCACTGAAGCTTTCTTT. The encoded protein is CSVNGGRGTEAFF. The chain links TRBV29-1 to TRBJ1-1, with TRBD1 as a possible D gene (5 bases). CDR3 length: 13 amino acids. V was cut by 6 bases and J by 4 bases, with 15 bases left in between. The germline CDR1 and CDR2 sequences are SQVTM and ANQGSEA. Supplemented by reference TRBV29-1 and TRBJ1-1, the full variable domain reads SAVISQKPSRDICQRGTSLTIQCQVDSQVTMMFWYRQQPGQSLTLIATANQGSEATYESGFVIDKFPISRPNLTFSTLTVSNMSPEDSSIYLCSVNGGRGTEAFFGQGTRLTVV.

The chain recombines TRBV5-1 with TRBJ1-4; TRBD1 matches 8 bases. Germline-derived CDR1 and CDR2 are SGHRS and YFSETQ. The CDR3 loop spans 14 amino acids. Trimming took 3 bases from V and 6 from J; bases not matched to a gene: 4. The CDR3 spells CASSSGQGYEKLFF. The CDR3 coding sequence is TGCGCCAGCAGCTCTGGACAGGGATATGAAAAACTGTTTTTT.

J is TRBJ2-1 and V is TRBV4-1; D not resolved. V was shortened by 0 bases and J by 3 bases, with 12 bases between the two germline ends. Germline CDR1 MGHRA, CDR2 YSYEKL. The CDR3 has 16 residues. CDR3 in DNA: TGCGCCAGCAGCCAAGAAGGGCCGCTCGGCTACAATGAGCAGTTCTTC. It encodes CASSQEGPLGYNEQFF.

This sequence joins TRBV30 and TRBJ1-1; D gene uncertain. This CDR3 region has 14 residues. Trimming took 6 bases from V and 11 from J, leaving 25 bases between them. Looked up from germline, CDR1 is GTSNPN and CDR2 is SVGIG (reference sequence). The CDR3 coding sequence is TGTGCCTGCAATACTTGGCGGGGTCGGAGGTTGGCTTTCTTT. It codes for CACNTWRGRRLAFF.